These 25 T cell receptor beta chains were sequenced from one sample in a study of post-analysis software for immune sequencing data. No antigen has been identified for these receptors. Study-level findings and limits: Higher frequency in patients than in controls was seen for several TRBV segments, with TRBV5-6, TRBV5-1 and TRBV20-1 among them.

Researchers reported that TCR beta cDNA libraries carried unique molecular identifiers. Via MiXCR, TCRdb re-called the PCR reads, giving one row per CDR3 protein. The repertoire includes about 460,000 distinct CDR3 sequences, roughly 45% of them detected once, and 9.5% to 13% sits in the top ten. Sample: blood. The receptors were sampled from a girl between 10 and 17 years old with multiple sclerosis.

The rearrangement links TRBV10-3 to TRBJ1-2, with a possible D match to TRBD1 (5 bases). Germline CDR1 reads ENHRY; CDR2 reads SYGVKD. The length of the CDR3 is 13 residues. V lost 5 bases and J 6 bases, leaving 13 bases between the germline ends. CDR3 in amino acids: CAISFRAFDGYTF. The DNA for the CDR3 is TGTGCCATCAGTTTCAGGGCGTTTGATGGCTACACCTTC.

This clonotype was seen a handful of times. The chain joins TRBV29-1 to TRBJ1-2, with D maybe TRBD1 (6 bases). The germline V gene encodes CDR1 SQVTM and CDR2 ANQGSEA. V lost 7 bases and J lost 5, with 14 bases in between. CDR3 length: 12 amino acids. Here the CDR3 reads CSGKQGGYGYTF. DNA of the CDR3: TGCAGCGGCAAACAGGGAGGGTATGGCTACACCTTC.

Here the CDR3 reads CASSSHKGDYLTTSTDTQYF. CDR3 coding DNA: TGTGCCAGCAGCAGTCACAAAGGGGACTACCTTACGACAAGCACAGATACGCAGTATTTT. J is TRBJ2-3 and V is TRBV27; 7 nucleotides line up with TRBD2. V dropped 6 bases and J dropped 0; count of bases not matched to a gene: 21. CDR1 and CDR2 (germline): MNHEY, SMNVEV (reference sequence). The CDR3 consists of 20 residues.

DNA of the CDR3: TGTGCCAGCAGCCAGGCCTTCAGCGGGACCGAGCAGTACTTC. This sequence encodes CASSQAFSGTEQYF. The V and J genes are TRBV4-2 and TRBJ2-7, with 7 bases identical to TRBD2. The CDR3 sequence is 14 residues long. From germline, CDR1 is LGHNA and CDR2 YNFKEQ. Trimming removed 3 bases from V and 6 bases from J; junction bases left unmatched: 8.

In its sample, this clonotype was seen a few times. V is TRBV10-3 and J is TRBJ2-1; 12 bases are a match to TRBD2. This CDR3 comprises 14 residues. Germline CDR1 reads ENHRY; CDR2 reads SYGVKD. After removal of 7 bases from V and 7 bases from J, the junction contained 5 bases not matched to a gene. The CDR3 sequence: CAITEGLAGNEQFF. CDR3 sequence (DNA): TGTGCCATCACCGAGGGACTAGCGGGTAATGAGCAGTTCTTC.

The V gene is TRBV7-9, the J gene TRBJ2-7; 8 bases map to TRBD1. Unmatched junction bases numbered 3, after V lost 5 bases and J lost 3 bases. Per the germline V gene, CDR1 is SEHNR and CDR2 is FQNEAQ (reference sequence). CDR3 length equals 13 residues. This CDR3 reads CASSGTGHYEQYF. CDR3 nucleotides: TGTGCCAGCAGCGGGACAGGCCACTACGAGCAGTACTTC.

J is TRBJ2-1 and V is TRBV11-1; TRBD1 is a possible D gene (6 bases). Germline CDR1 is SGHAT and CDR2 is FQDESV (reference sequence). The CDR3 is made up of 16 amino acids. The V gene lost 5 bases and the J gene lost 2 bases, with 16 bases spanning the gap. The CDR3 region is CASSLTQGWAYNEQFF. CDR3 nucleotide sequence: TGTGCCAGCAGCCTCACGCAGGGGTGGGCCTACAATGAGCAGTTCTTC.

The rearrangement uses TRBV20-1 and TRBJ1-5; 7 nucleotides agree with TRBD1. The CDR3 sequence is 14 residues long. Per the germline V gene, CDR1 is DFQATT and CDR2 is SNEGSKA (reference sequence). V was clipped by 3 bases and J by 5 bases; unmatched bases: 7. The DNA for the CDR3 is TGCAGTGCTAGTCCCGGACAGGTATATCAGCCCCAGCATTTT. Translated: CSASPGQVYQPQHF.

The chain joins TRBV4-2 to TRBJ1-1; 9 bases are a match to TRBD1. The CDR3 consists of 14 residues. Germline trimming cut 5 bases from V and 3 bases from J; bases unmatched to any gene: 4. Looked up from germline, CDR1 is LGHNA and CDR2 is YNFKEQ. The CDR3 sequence is CASSARQGDTEAFF. Here the CDR3 DNA reads TGTGCCAGCAGCGCTCGACAGGGGGACACTGAAGCTTTCTTT.

This rearrangement joins TRBV29-1 to TRBJ1-4; weak D call: TRBD1 (5 bases). In germline, CDR1 is SQVTM, CDR2 ANQGSEA. The CDR3 runs 14 residues. Deletions cut 7 bases from V and 5 bases from J, with 17 bases between. CDR3 sequence reads: CSALDSNRNEKLFF. The CDR3 DNA is TGCAGCGCCTTAGACAGTAATCGCAATGAAAAACTGTTTTTT.

CDR3 DNA sequence: TGTGCCAGCAATCGGGGACAAGAGACCCAGTACTTC. Amino acid sequence: CASNRGQETQYF. The chain joins TRBV28 to TRBJ2-5; a possible D gene is TRBD2 (5 bases). V gave up 7 bases and J gave up 2 bases, with 8 bases separating them. This CDR3 contains 12 residues. CDR1 is MDHEN and CDR2 is SYDVKM in the germline V gene.

The sample holds a few counts of this clonotype. V is TRBV29-1 and J is TRBJ2-7, with unresolved D. V was shortened by 6 bases and J by 0 bases, with 12 bases between the two germline ends. CDR1 and CDR2 from the germline V gene are SQVTM and ANQGSEA. This CDR3 comprises 13 residues. The CDR3 sequence is CSVRPAASYEQYF. As DNA, the CDR3 is TGCAGCGTCCGTCCCGCGGCCTCCTACGAGCAGTACTTC.

The chain recombines TRBV27 with TRBJ2-1, with 13 bases identical to TRBD2. The germline V gene has CDR1 MNHEY and CDR2 SMNVEV (reference sequence). V shed 4 bases and J 7 bases; nucleotides not matched to a gene: 10. This CDR3 has 17 amino acids. CDR3 sequence reads: CASSSNTRTSGSNEQFF. The DNA for the CDR3 is TGTGCCAGCAGTTCGAACACCCGGACTAGCGGGAGTAATGAGCAGTTCTTC.

This clonotype turned up a few times. The gene calls are TRBV18 and TRBJ2-7, with TRBD2 matching 8 bases. The germline V gene has CDR1 KGHSH and CDR2 LQKENI. The CDR3 loop spans 16 amino acids. V shed 3 bases, J shed 2 bases, and the junction held 9 bases outside the gene matches. The CDR3 DNA reads as TGTGCCAGCTCACCCCTACTCAGCGGGGGTACCTACGAGCAGTACTTC. Protein product: CASSPLLSGGTYEQYF.

The sample holds one count of this clonotype. The rearrangement uses TRBV27 and TRBJ2-7; 7 bases are a match to TRBD1. The DNA end lines up better with TRBJ2-5; the J call may be wrong. CDR3 length: 17 amino acids. CDR1 and CDR2 (germline): MNHEY, SMNVEV (reference sequence). CDR3 sequence: CASSTLRQGHSAETQYF. The CDR3 region has the DNA TGTGCCAGCAGTACCCTGAGACAGGGACATTCGGCGGAGACCCAGTACTTC.

The rearrangement links TRBV12-3 or TRBV12-4 to TRBJ2-7; D remains ambiguous. The ends were cut back, 6 bases at V and 4 bases at J, with 13 bases in the middle. The length of the CDR3 is 13 residues. The CDR3 nucleotides are TGTGCCAGCAGCCGATCGGATATGTACGAGCAGTACTTC. Encoded protein: CASSRSDMYEQYF.

This clonotype was seen only a few times. An end of the junction differs from the germline gene, which may be a read error. This chain links TRBV7-7 with TRBJ2-5; TRBD2 might be the D (8 bases). Per germline, CDR1 SSHAT and CDR2 FNYEAQ (reference sequence). This CDR3 is 17 amino acids long. Here the CDR3 reads CASSLLAGQRSYNEQYF. DNA for the CDR3: TGTGCTAGCAGCTTATTAGCGGGACAGCGCTCCTACAATGAGCAGTACTTC.

This clonotype was seen a handful of times. The chain carries TRBV20-1 and TRBJ2-7; 14 bases match TRBD2. The end of the DNA aligns better with TRBJ2-5, so the J call may be wrong. The CDR3 loop spans 18 amino acids. Germline V gene data show CDR1 as DFQATT and CDR2 as SNEGSKA (reference sequence). CDR3 amino acids: CSASTGTSGGYVGETQYF. CDR3 in DNA: TGCAGTGCATCTACCGGGACTAGCGGGGGATATGTTGGGGAGACCCAGTACTTC.

The chain has TRBV15 and TRBJ2-7; 8 bases map to TRBD2. The CDR3 consists of 16 residues. Germline CDR1 reads LNHNV; CDR2 reads YYDKDF (reference sequence). V was clipped by 4 bases and J by 1 base; unmatched bases: 9. This CDR3 reads CATSTKPGLGSYEQYF. The CDR3 DNA sequence: TGTGCCACCAGCACAAAACCGGGACTAGGGTCCTACGAGCAGTACTTC.

This chain joins TRBV30 and TRBJ2-5; D gene unclear. Trimming left V 2 bases short and J 4 bases short, with 11 bases between. This CDR3 has 13 residues. Germline lookup yields CDR1 GTSNPN and CDR2 SVGIG (reference sequence). The CDR3 is CAWSLDWLETQYF. DNA for the CDR3: TGTGCCTGGAGTTTAGACTGGCTAGAGACCCAGTACTTC. Combining the CDR3 with reference TRBV30 and TRBJ2-5 gives the whole variable domain SQTIHQWPATLVQPVGSPLSLECTVEGTSNPNLYWYRQAAGRGLQLLFYSVGIGQISSEVPQNLSASRPQDRQFILSSKKLLLSDSGFYLCAWSLDWLETQYFGPGTRLLVL.

Here the CDR3 reads CASSSGPGAYNSPLHF. The CDR3 nucleotides read TGTGCCAGCAGCTCTGGACCCGGGGCGTATAATTCACCCCTCCACTTT. The chain couples TRBV7-9 to TRBJ1-6; a weak D match, TRBD1 (5 bases). Germline CDR1 SEHNR, CDR2 FQNEAQ (reference sequence). The CDR3 sequence is 16 residues long. V was cut by 4 bases and J by 4 bases, with 14 bases left in between.

To note about this clonotype: One end of the junction fails to match germline, which may point to a read error. The chain couples TRBV5-1 to TRBJ2-1; the D gene could be TRBD1 or TRBD2 (6 bases each). The last part of the DNA fits TRBJ2-7 better; the J call may be wrong. The CDR3 is 13 amino acids. Per the germline V gene, CDR1 is SGHRS and CDR2 is YFSETQ. The CDR3 coding sequence is TGCGCCGGCAGCCCGGGGGCAGGGAACGAGCAGTACTTC. This gives the protein CAGSPGAGNEQYF.

The genes are TRBV7-2 and TRBJ2-3; 7 bases line up with TRBD2. The CDR3 is made up of 15 amino acids. The V segment lost 8 bases and the J segment 4 bases; nucleotides outside the gene matches: 12. Looked up from germline, CDR1 is SGHTA and CDR2 is FQGNSA. CDR3 DNA sequence: TGTGCCAGCTTCAAGGGCGGGAGTGGCCCAGATACGCAGTATTTT. The encoded protein is CASFKGGSGPDTQYF.

The V and J genes are TRBV9 and TRBJ2-3; D unresolved. V lost 0 bases and J lost 5, with 10 bases in between. CDR3 length equals 14 residues. The germline V gene encodes CDR1 SGDLS and CDR2 YYNGEE. In nucleotides, the CDR3 is TGTGCCAGCAGCGTAGGCACTGAGGAAGATACGCAGTATTTT. Its translation is CASSVGTEEDTQYF.

V is TRBV24-1 and J is TRBJ1-5, with unresolved D. The CDR3 has 14 residues. Germline lookup yields CDR1 KGHDR and CDR2 SFDVKD. V was shortened by 0 bases and J by 3 bases, with 5 bases between the two germline ends. CDR3 in DNA: TGTGCCACCAGTGATTTGGTGAACAATCAGCCCCAGCATTTT. Residues: CATSDLVNNQPQHF.